This T cell receptor (beta chain) comes out of a study of OX40 agonist ivuxolimab in advanced cancers. Turning to the overall study: Ivuxolimab, which targeted the costimulatory receptor OX40 (CD134), was an agonistic, fully human IgG2 monoclonal antibody. The paper reports the monotherapy dose-escalation portion (N of about 47 patients) of the phase I ivuxolimab trial. Of the 52 patients in dose escalation, 19 had hepatocellular carcinoma, some 15 had melanoma, 9 had renal cell carcinoma and 9 had head and neck cancer. In the dose-escalation cohort, more than 80% of patients were male, and the mean age was 60 years with a range of roughly 20 to 85. Patients were allowed to have had prior anti-PD-1, anti-PD-L1 or anti-CTLA-4 therapy, and 40% of the dose-escalation patients had previously received checkpoint inhibitors. The point of sequencing TCRbeta in the periphery was to test whether ivuxolimab changed TCR sequence diversity and drove clonal T-cell expansion. Intravenous ivuxolimab was administered to patients every 2 weeks at six dose levels: 0.01, 0.1, 0.3, 1.5, 3 and 10 mg/kg. Three dose-escalation patients achieved partial responses, one with hepatocellular carcinoma and two with cutaneous melanoma.

Patients with autoimmune disease history or receiving systemic immunosuppression were excluded from the trial. Peripheral blood for TCR sequencing was collected from all dose cohorts at baseline, on cycle 4 day 1, and on cycle 7 day 1. The samples were drawn from a first-in-human, open-label, multicenter phase I dose-escalation trial of ivuxolimab. Adults with locally advanced or metastatic melanoma, renal cell carcinoma, hepatocellular carcinoma or head and neck squamous cell carcinoma were enrolled in the trial. Before TCR sequencing, CD4+ T cells and CD8+ T cells from peripheral blood were sorted into separate populations. CDR1 SGHRS and CDR2 YFSETQ were looked up in the germline V gene. Trimming takes 0 bases off V and 4 bases off J; junction bases not matched to a gene: 1. There are 14 amino acids in the CDR3, from cysteine to phenylalanine inclusive. The sequence is cut down to CDR3 DNA, 42 bases in frame from base 1.

Here is what the overall study found, with its caveats: The antigen specificity of the clonally expanded peripheral T cells was not determined. At doses of 0.1 to 3.0 mg/kg, clonal expansion of both CD4+ and CD8+ blood T cells was observed from baseline to week 6. On average, CD8+ T cells showed more expanded clones than CD4+ T cells after ivuxolimab. Partial responders in the 0.1-3.0 mg/kg groups had among the lowest normalized peripheral clonal expansion, especially among CD8+ T cells. Low levels of normalized T-cell clonal expansion were also seen in some patients who did not respond.

To sequence the TCRbeta CDR3 region, genomic DNA was isolated from the sorted cells. The immunoSEQ Assay was used to sequence the TCRbeta CDR3 regions. In TCRdb, the immuneACCESS table is reduced to in-frame sequences with V and J assigned. These tables do not hold every clone; where another copy was compared, an unresolved V gene accounts for under half, and the others remain unexplained. The sample contains around 63,000 clones, roughly 88% of them found a single time. The top ten hold approximately 1.1% of the sample. About this clone: Its antigen target is currently unknown. No much larger clone is present one base from it, and per-base qualities are unavailable.

The specimen was CD4+ or CD8+ T cells sorted from blood, collected in a trial of the OX40 agonist ivuxolimab. The rearranged segments are TRBV5-1 and TRBJ2-3, and 8 bases in between align with TRBD1. The TCR sequence derives from an adult with an advanced solid tumor such as melanoma, head and neck, liver or kidney cancer. In nucleotide form, the sequence is TGCGCCAGCAGCTTGGCACAGGGGGCAGATACGCAGTATTTT. Its product reads: CASSLAQGADTQYF.